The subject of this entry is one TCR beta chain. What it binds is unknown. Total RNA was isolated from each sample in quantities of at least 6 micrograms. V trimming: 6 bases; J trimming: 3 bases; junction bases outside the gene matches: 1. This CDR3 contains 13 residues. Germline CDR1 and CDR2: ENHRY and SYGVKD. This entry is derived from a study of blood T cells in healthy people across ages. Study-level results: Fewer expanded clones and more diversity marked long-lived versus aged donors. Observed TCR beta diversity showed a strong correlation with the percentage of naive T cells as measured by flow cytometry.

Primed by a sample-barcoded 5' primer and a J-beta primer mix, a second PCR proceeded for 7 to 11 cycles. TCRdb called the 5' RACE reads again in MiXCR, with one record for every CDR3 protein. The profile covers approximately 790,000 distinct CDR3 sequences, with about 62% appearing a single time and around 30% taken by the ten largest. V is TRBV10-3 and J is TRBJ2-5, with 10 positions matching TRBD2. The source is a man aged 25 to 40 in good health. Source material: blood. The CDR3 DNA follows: TGTGCCATCAGCCTAGCGGGGGAAGAGACCCAGTACTTC. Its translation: CAISLAGEETQYF.